The present T cell receptor beta chain was sequenced within a study of early T cells in non-severe SARS-CoV-2 infection. Study context: The input, bulk RNA from unsorted whole blood, was sequenced, and chains were unpaired.

Study-level findings and limits: Lookups in VDJdb leaned toward anti-spike CD8 responses and missed private and CD4 specificities.

Tagging with unique molecular identifiers was applied to individual cDNA molecules. Via MiXCR, TCRdb re-called the 5' RACE reads, giving one row per CDR3 protein. The sample yields 85,000 to 100,000 distinct CDR3 sequences, about 13% seen once. In this sample, this clonotype turned up many times. Its matching antigen is unknown. The source of this sequence is an adult who was a healthcare worker with PCR-confirmed SARS-CoV-2 infection or an uninfected control (not recorded which). The sequencing input was whole blood.

The chain's CDR3 is CSVTGRGTEAFF. The DNA of the CDR3 is TGCAGCGTGACAGGGAGAGGGACTGAAGCTTTCTTT. The chain has TRBV29-1 and TRBJ1-1; the match to TRBD1 covers 7 bases. This CDR3 is built from 12 residues. Germline V gives CDR1 SQVTM, CDR2 ANQGSEA. V dropped 6 bases and J dropped 5; count of bases not matched to a gene: 6. The complete variable domain, with remaining parts taken from reference TRBV29-1 and TRBJ1-1, reads SAVISQKPSRDICQRGTSLTIQCQVDSQVTMMFWYRQQPGQSLTLIATANQGSEATYESGFVIDKFPISRPNLTFSTLTVSNMSPEDSSIYLCSVTGRGTEAFFGQGTRLTVV.